This TCR beta chain was sequenced in a study of human T cells and chemical hapten exposure. Time point: patch test 1, 2 weeks after DPC sensitization. The treatment is: therapeutic diphenylcyclopropenone sensitization with weekly scalp DPC. Germline CDR1 is DFQATT and CDR2 is SNEGSKA (reference sequence). Losses at the gene ends were 5 bases for V and 10 bases for J; bases not matched to a gene: 11. The CDR3 totals 14 residues. The library put unique molecular identifiers onto individual cDNA molecules. TCRdb called the RACE reads again in MiXCR, with one record for every CDR3 protein. The top ten clones hold over 2% of a sample with a few hundred thousand distinct CDR3 sequences, around 5% of them seen once. This clonotype has at least ten counts.

The source material was whole blood, sampled in connection with sensitization to the hapten diphenylcyclopropenone (DPC). The TCR was taken from a woman in her forties or fifties with alopecia areata. Some clones in this sample may be carry-over from other donors' samples. This chain joins TRBV20-1 and TRBJ2-1; 10 bases are shared with TRBD2. CDR3 in amino acids: CSAPQGLAGAEQFF. CDR3 DNA sequence: TGCAGTGCTCCCCAGGGGCTAGCGGGAGCCGAGCAGTTCTTC.